Presented here are 27 T cell receptor beta chains from one specimen sequenced in a study of T cells of healthy individuals. TCRdb reprocessed the 5' RACE reads via MiXCR and lists one record per CDR3 protein. The sample gives about 60,000 distinct CDR3 sequences, 15% to 20% of which show up once; around 5% is in the top ten. The source is a human donor in good health.

The CDR3 DNA sequence: TGTGCCAGCAGTTTATCGCTAGCGGCACAAGAGACCCAGTACTTC. This encodes CASSLSLAAQETQYF. V and J are TRBV27 and TRBJ2-5; 7 bases line up with TRBD2. V shed 0 bases, J shed 2 bases, and the junction held 3 bases outside the gene matches. The CDR3 runs 15 residues. From germline, CDR1 is MNHEY and CDR2 SMNVEV (reference sequence).

Only one count was recorded for this clonotype. The chain recombines TRBV20-1 with TRBJ2-7; the D gene is possibly TRBD2 (6 bases). With 1 base removed from V and 2 bases from J, the gap between germline ends came to 18 bases. Per the germline V gene, CDR1 is DFQATT and CDR2 is SNEGSKA (reference sequence). The length of the CDR3 is 16 residues. The CDR3 coding sequence is TGCAGTGCTAGAGGACTTTCTGGAGCGGGCCCCTACGAGCAGTACTTC. Encoded protein: CSARGLSGAGPYEQYF.

At least ten counts were recorded for this clonotype. The rearrangement joins TRBV13 to TRBJ2-7; the D gene could be TRBD1 or TRBD2 (5 bases each). The CDR3 runs to 13 residues. The germline V and J ends were trimmed by 4 bases and 5 bases, with 12 bases remaining between them. Germline CDR1 PRHDT, CDR2 FYEKMQ (reference sequence). CDR3 in DNA: TGTGCCAGCAGCTGGGGGAACAGCCACGAGCAGTACTTC. Encoded protein: CASSWGNSHEQYF.

CDR3 DNA sequence: TGTGCCAGCAGTGAAAACGTAGATACGCAGTATTTT. Translated, it gives CASSENVDTQYF. The chain couples TRBV6-1 to TRBJ2-3; D not resolved. Germline CDR1 MNHNS, CDR2 SASEGT. Trimming left V 2 bases short and J 5 bases short, with 5 bases between. The CDR3 consists of 12 residues.

The J gene is TRBJ2-5, the V gene TRBV6-5; 9 positions match TRBD1. The V gene end was trimmed by 1 base and the J gene end by 5 bases; junction bases not matched to a gene: 5. Germline lookup yields CDR1 MNHEY and CDR2 SVGAGI. CDR3 length: 15 amino acids. In DNA form, the CDR3 reads TGTGCCAGCAGTTACTTACAGGGACAGGGTGAGACCCAGTACTTC. Translation: CASSYLQGQGETQYF.

This clonotype was counted at least ten times. The rearrangement joins TRBV2 to TRBJ2-7; TRBD2 is a possible D gene (6 bases). Germline CDR1 SNHLY, CDR2 FYNNEI. Trimming shortened V by 4 bases and J by 4 bases, and 14 bases separated the two germline ends. This CDR3 has 14 residues. The CDR3 DNA is TGTGCCAGCAGTGGGACTCAAGGAGGGTACGAGCAGTACTTC. Its translation: CASSGTQGGYEQYF.

This clonotype was picked up a small number of times. The chain is built from TRBV12-5 and TRBJ2-7; the D call may be TRBD1 or TRBD2 (6 bases each). This CDR3 is 13 amino acids long. The V end was cut by 5 bases, the J end by 6 bases, with 14 bases between. Germline V gene sequence: CDR1 LGHNT, CDR2 FRNRAP. The CDR3 spells CASGPEWGAEQYF. The CDR3 DNA is TGTGCTAGTGGTCCAGAGTGGGGGGCCGAGCAGTACTTC. Looking up the rest from reference TRBV12-5 and TRBJ2-7 gives the full variable domain: DARVTQTPRHKVTEMGQEVTMRCQPILGHNTVFWYRQTMMQGLELLAYFRNRAPLDDSGMPKDRFSAEMPDATLATLKIQPSEPRDSAVYFCASGPEWGAEQYFGPGTRLTVT.

The chain employs TRBV20-1 and TRBJ2-3; D is perhaps TRBD2 (6 bases). Trimming took 7 bases from V and 1 from J, leaving 12 bases between them. Germline V lookup: CDR1 DFQATT, CDR2 SNEGSKA (reference sequence). There are 13 residues in the CDR3. CDR3 amino acids: CSGAGPGTDTQYF. The CDR3 nucleotides are TGCAGTGGAGCGGGCCCGGGCACAGATACGCAGTATTTT.

The chain combines TRBV6-5 with TRBJ2-7; the D is unclear. Between the trimmed V and J ends, which lost 0 bases and 2 bases, there was a span of 14 bases. Germline V gene lookup returns CDR1 MNHEY and CDR2 SVGAGI. CDR3 length equals 16 residues. CDR3 bases: TGTGCCAGCAGTTACTCGAGGTCAGGTTCCACCTACGAGCAGTACTTC. It specifies CASSYSRSGSTYEQYF.

This clonotype was recorded many times. This chain links TRBV25-1 with TRBJ1-4, with D possibly matching TRBD1 (6 bases). The CDR3 consists of 15 residues. Germline V gene sequence: CDR1 MGHDK, CDR2 SYGVNS. Trimming removed 4 bases at V and 4 bases at J, with 13 bases between. This CDR3 reads CASSAGGGFNEKLFF. In nucleotides, the CDR3 is TGTGCCAGCAGTGCCGGGGGCGGCTTTAATGAAAAACTGTTTTTT.

This clonotype appeared a single time. This sequence joins TRBV7-9 and TRBJ1-6, with D perhaps matching TRBD1 (5 bases). The CDR3 contains 16 residues. The V gene lost 0 bases and the J gene lost 9 bases, with 15 bases spanning the gap. CDR1 is SEHNR and CDR2 is FQNEAQ in the germline V gene (reference sequence). The CDR3 spells CASSLAMGGIGSPLHF. Here the CDR3 DNA reads TGTGCCAGCAGCTTAGCGATGGGGGGGATTGGTTCACCCCTCCACTTT.

This clonotype was seen a handful of times. V and J are TRBV2 and TRBJ2-7, with D possibly being TRBD1 (5 bases). This CDR3 comprises 13 residues. Germline loops: CDR1 SNHLY, CDR2 FYNNEI. Trimming stripped 2 bases from V and 6 bases from J, with 11 bases between. The CDR3 loop reads CASSEQGLREQYF. As DNA, the CDR3 is TGTGCCAGCAGTGAACAGGGTCTCCGCGAGCAGTACTTC.

This clonotype was observed at least ten times. The chain employs TRBV7-2 and TRBJ2-1, with D hard to call. The CDR3 consists of 13 residues. CDR1 SGHTA and CDR2 FQGNSA come from the germline V gene. V lost 3 bases, J lost 7 bases, and 10 bases lay in between. CDR3 sequence: CASSLGPPNEQFF. The CDR3 region has the DNA TGTGCCAGCAGCTTGGGCCCCCCAAATGAGCAGTTCTTC.

V gene TRBV28 combines with J gene TRBJ2-1; no definite D call. V lost 5 bases, J lost 7 bases, and 9 bases lay in between. CDR1 is MDHEN, CDR2 SYDVKM, per germline. CDR3 length: 12 residues. The DNA of the CDR3 is TGTGCCAGCAGTCTCAGCCTTAATGAGCAGTTCTTC. Residues: CASSLSLNEQFF.

Concerning this clonotype: Given the absence of the conserved phenylalanine or tryptophan at the CDR3 end, a read error is likely. The chain carries TRBV3-1 and TRBJ2-3; no firm D call. The CDR3 is made up of 15 amino acids. V dropped 0 bases and J dropped 4 bases, with 11 bases sitting between them. The V gene's germline CDR1 is LGHDT and CDR2 YNNKEL (reference sequence). This chain's CDR3 is CASSQDQGLPDTQYC. CDR3 bases: TGTGCCAGCAGCCAAGATCAAGGGTTGCCAGATACGCAGTATTGT.

This clonotype was detected only a few times. The gene calls are TRBV7-3 and TRBJ2-1; 15 positions agree with TRBD2. V dropped 0 bases and J dropped 9; count of bases not matched to a gene: 9. The germline CDR1 and CDR2 sequences are SGHTA and FQGTGA. This CDR3 contains 18 residues. CDR3 residues: CASSLTMGLAGGRGEQFF. In nucleotides, the CDR3 is TGTGCCAGCAGCTTAACGATGGGACTAGCGGGAGGACGGGGTGAGCAGTTCTTC.

In its sample, this clonotype was seen many times. V and J are TRBV12-3 or TRBV12-4 and TRBJ2-5; no clear D. The CDR3 contains 12 residues. Trimming stripped 2 bases from V and 5 bases from J, with 6 bases between. The chain's CDR3 is CASSLLRETQYF. CDR3 coding DNA: TGTGCCAGCAGTTTATTACGGGAGACCCAGTACTTC.

The chain links TRBV20-1 to TRBJ2-7; a weak D match, TRBD2 (6 bases). Looked up from germline, CDR1 is DFQATT and CDR2 is SNEGSKA (reference sequence). With 6 bases removed from V and 5 bases from J, the gap between germline ends came to 17 bases. This CDR3 has 13 residues. This CDR3 reads CSAREEGPHEQYF. CDR3 coding DNA: TGCAGTGCGAGGGAGGAAGGGCCCCACGAGCAGTACTTC.

The sample holds a few counts of this clonotype. This sequence joins TRBV5-1 and TRBJ2-7; maybe TRBD2 (5 bases). With 0 bases removed from V and 0 bases from J, the gap between germline ends came to 16 bases. The CDR3 has 17 residues. The germline V gene has CDR1 SGHRS and CDR2 YFSETQ. CDR3 sequence reads: CASSLALGETSSYEQYF. CDR3 nucleotide sequence: TGCGCCAGCAGCTTGGCTCTTGGGGAGACAAGCTCCTACGAGCAGTACTTC.

The chain joins TRBV28 to TRBJ2-3; 8 bases align to TRBD1. Trimming at V came to 4 bases and at J to 3 bases, leaving 3 bases not matched to a gene. CDR1 is MDHEN, CDR2 SYDVKM, per germline. The CDR3 has 14 residues. For the CDR3, the DNA is TGTGCCAGCAGTTCAGGACAGGGTACAGATACGCAGTATTTT. Amino acids: CASSSGQGTDTQYF.

This clonotype has a count of ten or more. The V gene is TRBV6-4, the J gene TRBJ2-7, with TRBD2 identical over 7 bases. Germline loops: CDR1 MRHNA, CDR2 SNTAGT. The CDR3 has 15 amino acids. Trimming cost V 0 bases and J 6 bases; bases outside gene matches: 8. The CDR3 nucleotides are TGTGCCAGCAGTGACTCCCCAGCGGGGTTAAGCGAGCAGTACTTC. The encoded protein is CASSDSPAGLSEQYF.

This clonotype has at least ten counts. V usage is TRBV14 and J usage is TRBJ2-1, with 14 bases identical to TRBD2. CDR1 is SGHDN, CDR2 FVKESK, per germline. The CDR3 runs 18 residues. The trim removed 1 base at V and 6 bases at J, leaving 8 bases unmatched. CDR3 nucleotides: TGTGCCAGCAGCCAAGTTCCGGGACTAGCGGGAGAGGGCAATGAGCAGTTCTTC. It translates to CASSQVPGLAGEGNEQFF.

This clonotype has ten or more counts. The chain joins TRBV11-3 to TRBJ2-1; no reliable D call. CDR1 SGHNT and CDR2 YENEEA come from the germline V gene. This CDR3 has 15 amino acids. V shed 2 bases and J shed 3 bases, with 11 bases lying between them. The CDR3 nucleotides are TGTGCCAGCAGCTTACTGAGCGCCGACTACAATGAGCAGTTCTTC. Protein: CASSLLSADYNEQFF.

The rearrangement links TRBV7-9 to TRBJ1-2; TRBD1 matches 10 bases. The V gene end was trimmed by 5 bases and the J gene end by 2 bases; junction bases not matched to a gene: 8. This CDR3 comprises 16 residues. Germline V gene sequence: CDR1 SEHNR, CDR2 FQNEAQ (reference sequence). CDR3 bases: TGTGCCAGCAGCCCCTCCCCGGGACAGGGGAACTATGGCTACACCTTC. Translated, it gives CASSPSPGQGNYGYTF.

In its sample, this clonotype was seen many times. The chain is built from TRBV19 and TRBJ1-5, with 7 bases fitting TRBD1. CDR1 is LNHDA, CDR2 SQIVND, per germline (reference sequence). The junction had 15 bases not matched to a gene; V was cut back by 4 bases and J by 0 bases. The CDR3 extends over 19 amino acids. The chain's CDR3 is CASSKRTGAIPNSNQPQHF. In nucleotides, the CDR3 is TGTGCCAGTAGTAAGAGAACAGGGGCGATACCTAATAGCAATCAGCCCCAGCATTTT.

The rearrangement links TRBV28 to TRBJ2-2; a weak D match, TRBD2 (6 bases). Trimming left V 6 bases short and J 1 base short, with 15 bases between. Germline V lookup: CDR1 MDHEN, CDR2 SYDVKM. The CDR3 length is 16 residues. CDR3 coding DNA: TGTGCCAGCAGGCGTACCGGGACTCAGAACACCGGGGAGCTGTTTTTT. Its protein is CASRRTGTQNTGELFF.

The chain links TRBV11-2 to TRBJ2-1, with D perhaps TRBD1 (7 bases). This CDR3 is 17 amino acids long. CDR1 is SGHAT and CDR2 is FQNNGV in the germline V gene. V dropped 2 bases and J dropped 10 bases, with 24 bases sitting between them. The CDR3 here is CASSLLRGFSGLGEQFF. DNA for the CDR3: TGTGCCAGCAGCTTACTCAGGGGGTTTAGCGGACTGGGCGAGCAGTTCTTC. Full variable domain (outside the CDR3, taken from reference TRBV11-2 and TRBJ2-1): EAGVAQSPRYKIIEKRQSVAFWCNPISGHATLYWYQQILGQGPKLLIQFQNNGVVDDSQLPKDRFSAERLKGVDSTLKIQPAKLEDSAVYLCASSLLRGFSGLGEQFFGPGTRLTVL.